Listed here are 2 T cell receptor beta chains from one sample, sequenced in a study of cytomegalovirus exposure and HLA in healthy donors. Primers: 60 Vbeta forward and 13 Jbeta reverse. Produced via immunoSEQ multiplex PCR; TCRdb's table is partial and in-frame only. The sample includes 160,000 or so clones, roughly 80% of them seen just once. Specimen: PBMCs. The receptors were gathered from a female donor in good health and CMV-seronegative.

The chain employs TRBV5-1 and TRBJ2-1; D possibly corresponds to TRBD2 (6 bases). Per germline, CDR1 SGHRS and CDR2 YFSETQ. The CDR3 is made up of 15 amino acids. V was clipped by 0 bases and J by 4 bases, with 11 bases between them. CDR3 in DNA: TGCGCCAGCAGCTTGGACGGGAGAGGGTACAATGAGCAGTTCTTC. Translating it yields CASSLDGRGYNEQFF.

The rearrangement links TRBV5-1 to TRBJ2-2; 7 bases are a match to TRBD1. The ends lost 0 bases at V and 0 bases at J; junction bases unmatched: 2. The CDR3 spans 16 residues. Germline V CDR1 and CDR2: SGHRS, YFSETQ. As DNA, the CDR3 is TGCGCCAGCAGCTTGGGGGGACAGCCGAACACCGGGGAGCTGTTTTTT. As protein: CASSLGGQPNTGELFF.